Below are 2 T cell receptor beta chains sequenced from a single sample in a study of regulatory T cells in long-lasting Graves disease. Noted time point: newly diagnosed GD, antithyroid drugs for less than 3 months. PBMC-extracted RNA yielded the TCR library. Arm-PCR of CDR3 regions with iRepertoire HTBI primers generated TCR beta libraries. MiXCR, applied by TCRdb to the multiplex PCR reads, yields one record per CDR3 protein. The data show about 470,000 distinct CDR3 sequences, about 15% seen once. These data are also associated with another study on T cells in Graves' hyperthyroidism and ophthalmopathy.

The sample was peripheral blood mononuclear cells (PBMCs), taken at new diagnosis, from a patient treated with antithyroid drugs. Receptors originate from a woman aged 25 to 45 with Graves disease.

The V gene is TRBV9, the J gene TRBJ2-7; 7 bases match TRBD1. This CDR3 region has 14 residues. The J segment lost 1 base and the V segment lost 2 bases, leaving 3 bases of the junction unmatched. Germline V gene data show CDR1 as SGDLS and CDR2 as YYNGEE. The DNA of the CDR3 is TGTGCCAGCAGCGTTCTGGACAGGTCCTACGAGCAGTACTTC. It translates to CASSVLDRSYEQYF.

This clonotype has only a few counts. The chain links TRBV18 to TRBJ2-1; no definite D call. V lost 3 bases and J lost 2, with 11 bases in between. Germline assignment: CDR1 KGHSH and CDR2 LQKENI. The CDR3 is made up of 15 amino acids. CDR3 protein: CASSPAIGTYNEQFF. In DNA form, the CDR3 reads TGTGCCAGCTCACCGGCTATCGGAACCTACAATGAGCAGTTCTTC.